A single sample gave rise to the 22 T cell receptor beta chains below, sequenced in a study of blood T cell repertoires in COVID-19. The table came from immunoSEQ multiplex PCR; TCRdb's copy has only in-frame clones and leaves some out. Here the sample spans 250,000 or so clones, approximately 85% being singletons. Sequenced material: peripheral blood. These receptors originate from a man at least 80 years old with acute or convalescent COVID-19.

Details on this clone: This specimen includes other DNA sequences encoding the same CDR3. The gene calls are TRBV19 and TRBJ1-5; D is possibly TRBD1 (5 bases). The CDR3 totals 14 residues. V lost 3 bases to trimming and J lost 3 bases, with 9 bases between them. The germline gives CDR1 LNHDA, CDR2 SQIVND (reference sequence). The CDR3 region is CASSIQGPNQPQHF. Here the CDR3 DNA reads TGTGCCAGTAGTATTCAGGGCCCCAATCAGCCCCAGCATTTT.

This chain joins TRBV5-6 and TRBJ2-5, with D perhaps TRBD2 (7 bases). This CDR3 comprises 15 residues. Germline CDR1 SGHDT, CDR2 YYEEEE. V lost 4 bases, J lost 4 bases, and 17 bases lay in between. CDR3 nucleotides: TGTGCCAGCAGCGTAACTGGGGGGGGGCGAGAGACCCAGTACTTC. It specifies CASSVTGGGRETQYF.

V usage is TRBV19 and J usage is TRBJ2-7; the D gene is possibly TRBD2 (6 bases). The germline gives CDR1 LNHDA, CDR2 SQIVND (reference sequence). Trimming removed 3 bases from V and 1 base from J, with 16 bases in between. This CDR3 spans 16 amino acids. The CDR3 loop is CASSINPGAKSYEQYF. Here the CDR3 DNA reads TGTGCCAGTAGTATCAACCCGGGAGCAAAATCCTACGAGCAGTACTTC. Looking up the rest from reference TRBV19 and TRBJ2-7 gives the full variable domain: DGGITQSPKYLFRKEGQNVTLSCEQNLNHDAMYWYRQDPGQGLRLIYYSQIVNDFQKGDIAEGYSVSREKKESFPLTVTSAQKNPTAFYLCASSINPGAKSYEQYFGPGTRLTVT.

The rearrangement joins TRBV6-5 to TRBJ2-7, with TRBD1 matching over 7 bases. Germline trimming cut 6 bases from V and 5 bases from J; bases unmatched to any gene: 7. The germline V gene encodes CDR1 MNHEY and CDR2 SVGAGI. CDR3 size: 13 residues. CDR3 in DNA: TGTGCCAGCAGCACAGGGGAACCCCACGAGCAGTACTTC. This translates into CASSTGEPHEQYF.

The chain joins TRBV18 to TRBJ1-1; TRBD1 aligns across 10 bases. Trimming removed 2 bases from V and 5 bases from J; junction bases left unmatched: 5. The CDR3 is made up of 15 amino acids. In germline, CDR1 is KGHSH, CDR2 LQKENI. The CDR3 is CASSPTGTGVTEAFF. The CDR3 bases are TGTGCCAGCTCACCAACCGGGACAGGGGTTACTGAAGCTTTCTTT.

This clone was seen only once. The V gene is TRBV7-2, the J gene TRBJ2-7; 11 nucleotides align to TRBD2. Germline V gene data show CDR1 as SGHTA and CDR2 as FQGNSA. The CDR3 consists of 15 residues. J gave up 2 bases and V 2 bases, and 2 bases lay outside the gene matches. CDR3 in amino acids: CASSLNSGGAYEQYF. The CDR3 nucleotides are TGTGCCAGCAGCTTAAATAGCGGGGGGGCCTACGAGCAGTACTTC.

V usage is TRBV19 and J usage is TRBJ2-2; 10 nucleotides match TRBD2. V was pared by 6 bases and J by 2 bases, with 9 bases of the junction left unmatched. The CDR3 totals 17 residues. CDR1 and CDR2 from the germline V gene are LNHDA and SQIVND (reference sequence). This chain's CDR3 is CASRGAGGPTNTGELFF. The CDR3 DNA follows: TGTGCCAGTAGAGGAGCGGGAGGGCCGACAAACACCGGGGAGCTGTTTTTT. The full variable domain, its missing parts supplied by reference TRBV19 and TRBJ2-2, is DGGITQSPKYLFRKEGQNVTLSCEQNLNHDAMYWYRQDPGQGLRLIYYSQIVNDFQKGDIAEGYSVSREKKESFPLTVTSAQKNPTAFYLCASRGAGGPTNTGELFFGEGSRLTVL.

J is TRBJ1-2 and V is TRBV6-5; D is perhaps TRBD1 (5 bases). The length of the CDR3 is 11 residues. The germline V gene has CDR1 MNHEY and CDR2 SVGAGI. V lost 6 bases to trimming and J lost 4 bases, with 6 bases between them. Here the CDR3 reads CASRQAYGYTF. CDR3 nucleotides: TGTGCCAGCAGACAGGCCTATGGCTACACCTTC.

This clone was picked up one time. The V gene is TRBV6-5, the J gene TRBJ1-5; the D is unclear. CDR1 and CDR2 from the germline V gene are MNHEY and SVGAGI. This CDR3 is built from 11 residues. Trimming stripped 6 bases from V and 3 bases from J, with 3 bases between. CDR3: CASSVNQPQHF. The CDR3, as DNA: TGTGCCAGCAGCGTCAATCAGCCCCAGCATTTT.

This chain joins TRBV7-8 and TRBJ1-5; D possibly corresponds to TRBD1 (6 bases). Trimming cost V 0 bases and J 9 bases, with 15 bases left between them. Germline CDR1 and CDR2: SGHVS and FQNEAQ. The CDR3 consists of 15 residues. Here the CDR3 DNA reads TGTGCCAGCAGCTTAGCGCCGGACAGTTCAGGGCCCCAGCATTTT. Protein product: CASSLAPDSSGPQHF. The complete variable domain, with remaining parts taken from reference TRBV7-8 and TRBJ1-5, reads GAGVSQSPRYKVAKRGQDVALRCDPISGHVSLFWYQQALGQGPEFLTYFQNEAQLDKSGLPSDRFFAERPEGSVSTLKIQRTQQEDSAVYLCASSLAPDSSGPQHFGDGTRLSIL.

V and J are TRBV5-8 and TRBJ1-6, with 7 bases lining up with TRBD1. CDR1 SGHTS and CDR2 YDEGEE come from the germline V gene. The junction had 14 bases not matched to a gene; V was cut back by 4 bases and J by 10 bases. CDR3 length: 16 amino acids. The CDR3: CASSPGTARNLSPLHF. DNA of the CDR3: TGTGCCAGCAGCCCGGGGACAGCTCGGAACCTCTCACCCCTCCACTTT.

The chain is built from TRBV7-9 and TRBJ2-2; 11 nucleotides align to TRBD2. Looked up from germline, CDR1 is SEHNR and CDR2 is FQNEAQ (reference sequence). V trimming: 3 bases; J trimming: 10 bases; junction bases outside the gene matches: 7. The CDR3 has 15 residues. DNA of the CDR3: TGTGCCAGCAGCTTTGCGACGGGACTAGCGGAGGAGCTGTTTTTT. The encoded protein is CASSFATGLAEELFF.

The chain couples TRBV7-9 to TRBJ1-4; TRBD1 might be the D (6 bases). V was shortened by 1 base and J by 16 bases, with 16 bases between the two germline ends. CDR3 length equals 13 residues. Germline loops: CDR1 SEHNR, CDR2 FQNEAQ (reference sequence). The CDR3 DNA is TGTGCCAGCAGCTTAGACCAATGGGGGCGAAAGTTTTTT. Its protein product is CASSLDQWGRKFF. Based on the CDR3 plus reference TRBV7-9 and TRBJ1-4, the full variable domain is DTGVSQNPRHKITKRGQNVTFRCDPISEHNRLYWYRQTLGQGPEFLTYFQNEAQLEKSRLLSDRFSAERPKGSFSTLEIQRTEQGDSAMYLCASSLDQWGRKFFGSGTQLSVL.

The rearrangement joins TRBV7-9 to TRBJ1-1, with 7 bases aligning to TRBD1. The CDR3 consists of 16 residues. Germline V CDR1 and CDR2: SEHNR, FQNEAQ (reference sequence). Trimming at V came to 5 bases and at J to 1 base, leaving 10 bases not matched to a gene. The CDR3 sequence is CASSPRDRLQNTEAFF. Here the CDR3 DNA reads TGTGCCAGCAGCCCACGGGACAGACTCCAGAACACTGAAGCTTTCTTT.

This chain connects TRBV6-5 to TRBJ2-1; D is perhaps TRBD2 (6 bases). Germline V gene data show CDR1 as MNHEY and CDR2 as SVGAGI. CDR3 length: 15 residues. V dropped 3 bases and J dropped 5 bases, with 14 bases sitting between them. CDR3 coding DNA: TGTGCCAGCAGTTATGGCCAGGAGGGTCACAATGAGCAGTTCTTC. It encodes CASSYGQEGHNEQFF.

This chain links TRBV12-3 or TRBV12-4 with TRBJ1-2; possible D gene TRBD1, 5 bases. This CDR3 contains 13 residues. Trimming cost V 7 bases and J 4 bases, with 13 bases left between them. For the CDR3, the DNA is TGTGCCAGCACCTCGGGGGAGGTCTATGGCTACACCTTC. Translating it yields CASTSGEVYGYTF.

The chain is built from TRBV12-5 and TRBJ1-2; D may be TRBD1 (6 bases). The germline V gene encodes CDR1 LGHNT and CDR2 FRNRAP. The CDR3 runs 14 residues. V lost 1 base and J lost 7, with 13 bases in between. CDR3 nucleotides: TGTGCTAGTGGTTTGGCCCAGGGGACCGGTGGCTACACCTTC. Translating it yields CASGLAQGTGGYTF. Full variable domain (rest looked up from reference TRBV12-5 and TRBJ1-2): DARVTQTPRHKVTEMGQEVTMRCQPILGHNTVFWYRQTMMQGLELLAYFRNRAPLDDSGMPKDRFSAEMPDATLATLKIQPSEPRDSAVYFCASGLAQGTGGYTFGSGTRLTVV.

The V and J genes are TRBV3-1 (or the pseudogene TRBV3-2) and TRBJ2-5; a possible D gene is TRBD2 (6 bases). This CDR3 has 12 residues. The germline V gene encodes CDR1 LGHDT and CDR2 YNNKEL (reference sequence). V was pared by 2 bases and J by 8 bases, with 9 bases between. The chain's CDR3 is CASSQQEGTQYF. The CDR3 coding sequence is TGTGCCAGCAGCCAACAGGAGGGTACCCAGTACTTC.

This clone showed up just once. The genes are TRBV5-1 and TRBJ2-3; 8 nucleotides agree with TRBD2. This CDR3 has 15 amino acids. The J segment lost 3 bases and the V segment lost 0 bases, leaving 3 bases of the junction unmatched. CDR1 SGHRS and CDR2 YFSETQ come from the germline V gene. For the CDR3, the DNA is TGCGCCAGCAGCTTGGATTTAGCGGGAACAGATACGCAGTATTTT. It is translated as CASSLDLAGTDTQYF.

The rearrangement uses TRBV3-1 (or the pseudogene TRBV3-2) and TRBJ1-6, with D possibly matching TRBD1 (6 bases). Per the germline V gene, CDR1 is LGHDT and CDR2 is YNNKEL (reference sequence). V dropped 4 bases and J dropped 6 bases, with 10 bases sitting between them. The CDR3 is made up of 14 amino acids. CDR3 in DNA: TGTGCCAGCAGCCCGACAGGCCCTAATTCACCCCTCCACTTT. It specifies CASSPTGPNSPLHF.

This chain uses TRBV7-2 with TRBJ2-7; D is ambiguous. From germline, CDR1 is SGHTA and CDR2 FQGNSA. The CDR3 loop spans 14 amino acids. V lost 1 base and J lost 2, with 9 bases in between. DNA for the CDR3: TGTGCCAGCAGCTTAGGGCACCAGACCTACGAGCAGTACTTC. Its translation is CASSLGHQTYEQYF.

The CDR3 DNA sequence: TGCAGCGCCCCGGCTGACAGGGCCCATAATTCACCCCTCCACTTT. Protein sequence: CSAPADRAHNSPLHF. This chain links TRBV29-1 with TRBJ1-6; 7 bases map to TRBD1. The V segment lost 7 bases and the J segment 5 bases; nucleotides outside the gene matches: 11. Germline V gene lookup returns CDR1 SQVTM and CDR2 ANQGSEA. The CDR3 is made up of 15 amino acids.